The 30 T cell receptor beta chains below come from one sample, sequenced in a study of siplizumab effects on memory and regulatory T cells. Measured with immunoSEQ multiplex PCR; TCRdb has only the in-frame clones, and not every one. This table has approximately 640 clones, around three quarters appearing once. No antigen has been assigned to these receptors. It was at 37°C and for five to seven days that the mixed lymphocyte reaction cells were cocultured. Material for sequencing was CFSE-low (dividing) CD8+ T cells sorted from an allogeneic mixed lymphocyte reaction. The origin of the receptors is a human donor in good health; the cells came from an allogeneic mixed lymphocyte reaction. Some clones in this sample may be carry-over from other donors' samples.

V gene TRBV2 combines with J gene TRBJ2-5; 8 bases agree with TRBD1. V shed 10 bases and J 1 base; nucleotides not matched to a gene: 5. The CDR3 is 13 amino acids. Germline V gene data show CDR1 as SNHLY and CDR2 as FYNNEI. CDR3 DNA: TGTGCCACCACAGGGGGGCCCCAAGAGACCCAGTACTTC. Its translation is CATTGGPQETQYF.

The V call is TRBV27, the J call TRBJ2-1; 8 bases are a match to TRBD2. Germline V CDR1 and CDR2: MNHEY, SMNVEV (reference sequence). V trimming: 1 base; J trimming: 9 bases; junction bases outside the gene matches: 8. The CDR3 contains 15 residues. DNA of the CDR3: TGTGCCAGCAGTTTATTGTGGCCCGGGGGGGGTGAGCAGTTCTTC. This sequence encodes CASSLLWPGGGEQFF.

The chain carries TRBV6-1 and TRBJ2-7; the D gene is possibly TRBD1 (6 bases). Germline CDR1 MNHNS, CDR2 SASEGT. Trimming removed 0 bases from V and 2 bases from J, with 11 bases in between. This CDR3 spans 15 amino acids. CDR3 DNA: TGTGCCAGCAGTGAAGCACAGGGCCTTCCCTACGAGCAGTACTTC. This codes for CASSEAQGLPYEQYF.

The chain employs TRBV9 and TRBJ2-1; D gene ambiguous. The length of the CDR3 is 11 residues. Germline V lookup: CDR1 SGDLS, CDR2 YYNGEE. The germline V and J ends were trimmed by 6 bases and 7 bases, with 8 bases remaining between them. The CDR3 loop reads CASKAGNEQFF. For the CDR3, the DNA is TGTGCCAGCAAAGCTGGGAATGAGCAGTTCTTC.

This rearrangement joins TRBV9 to TRBJ2-3; the D is unclear. The CDR3 has 13 amino acids. The V gene's germline CDR1 is SGDLS and CDR2 YYNGEE. The V end was cut by 6 bases, the J end by 3 bases, with 11 bases between. CDR3 amino acids: CASTAGRTDTQYF. The CDR3 coding sequence is TGTGCCAGCACAGCCGGACGAACAGATACGCAGTATTTT.

The rearrangement uses TRBV19 and TRBJ2-1; 12 bases are shared with TRBD2. Germline V gives CDR1 LNHDA, CDR2 SQIVND (reference sequence). Trimming at V came to 5 bases and at J to 6 bases, leaving 8 bases not matched to a gene. CDR3 length: 16 amino acids. CDR3 sequence (DNA): TGTGCCAGTAGTCTCGGACTAGCGGGGAGCCCCAATGAGCAGTTCTTC. Translated, it gives CASSLGLAGSPNEQFF.

This chain links TRBV23-1 with TRBJ2-4; D may be TRBD2 (6 bases). Being an ORF, TRBV23-1 has a function that is uncertain. V lost 2 bases to trimming and J lost 10 bases, with 15 bases between them. CDR3 length: 14 amino acids. CDR3 in DNA: TGCGCCAGCAGTCAACCGGGAGACCGCGGGATTCAGTACTTC. Amino acids: CASSQPGDRGIQYF.

V gene TRBV28 combines with J gene TRBJ2-3; TRBD2 aligns across 10 bases. The germline V gene encodes CDR1 MDHEN and CDR2 SYDVKM. The CDR3 spans 21 residues. V lost 2 bases and J lost 2; bases outside the gene matches: 19. The CDR3 nucleotides read TGTGCCAGCAGTTTAGTCATTACCCCCCGCCAGCGGGAGGGGAACACAGATACGCAGTATTTT. Translating it yields CASSLVITPRQREGNTDTQYF.

This clone showed up just a few times. The genes are TRBV2 and TRBJ2-7; no firm D call. Trimming took off 6 bases at V and 0 bases at J, with 6 bases between the two ends. CDR1 is SNHLY and CDR2 is FYNNEI in the germline V gene. CDR3 length: 12 amino acids. In DNA form, the CDR3 reads TGTGCCAGCAGGCTTGACTCCTACGAGCAGTACTTC. This encodes CASRLDSYEQYF.

The chain recombines TRBV6-5 with TRBJ1-1; D is unresolved. The CDR3 consists of 13 residues. CDR1 is MNHEY, CDR2 SVGAGI, per germline. The germline V and J ends were trimmed by 5 bases and 0 bases, with 7 bases remaining between them. The CDR3, as DNA: TGTGCCAGCAGTACATCAGTGAACACTGAAGCTTTCTTT. It codes for CASSTSVNTEAFF.

V and J are TRBV18 and TRBJ2-2; D perhaps matches TRBD1 (5 bases). CDR1 is KGHSH and CDR2 is LQKENI in the germline V gene. Trimming left V 2 bases short and J 6 bases short, with 13 bases between. CDR3 length: 15 amino acids. CDR3 sequence reads: CASSPNISRAGELFF. CDR3 bases: TGTGCCAGCTCACCAAACATAAGCAGGGCCGGGGAGCTGTTTTTT.

The chain has TRBV7-3 and TRBJ2-7, with D perhaps being TRBD1 or TRBD2 (6 bases each). The CDR3 sequence is 14 residues long. Per the germline V gene, CDR1 is SGHTA and CDR2 is FQGTGA. V was clipped by 2 bases and J by 7 bases, with 15 bases between them. DNA of the CDR3: TGTGCCAGCAGCTTAGAACCGGGGGCGGAAGAGCAGTACTTC. Translated: CASSLEPGAEEQYF. Full variable domain (rest looked up from reference TRBV7-3 and TRBJ2-7): GAGVSQTPSNKVTEKGKYVELRCDPISGHTALYWYRQSLGQGPEFLIYFQGTGAADDSGLPNDRFFAVRPEGSVSTLKIQRTERGDSAVYLCASSLEPGAEEQYFGPGTRLTVT.

The chain employs TRBV29-1 and TRBJ2-7; 10 positions agree with TRBD2. This CDR3 is built from 12 residues. Germline V CDR1 and CDR2: SQVTM, ANQGSEA. Trimming at V came to 7 bases and at J to 3 bases, leaving 3 bases not matched to a gene. The CDR3 sequence is CSALAGGYEQYF. The CDR3 DNA follows: TGCAGCGCCTTAGCGGGGGGCTACGAGCAGTACTTC.

The chain carries TRBV2 and TRBJ2-7, with 7 bases fitting TRBD1. This CDR3 region has 12 residues. With 6 bases clipped from V and 6 bases from J, the junction kept 5 bases outside the gene matches. Germline V gene data show CDR1 as SNHLY and CDR2 as FYNNEI. CDR3 protein: CASRQGMVEQYF. CDR3 nucleotides: TGTGCCAGCAGACAGGGGATGGTCGAGCAGTACTTC.

CDR3 DNA: TGTGCCAGCAGCGCCGGAGGGGATTTCACTGAAGCTTTCTTT. Residues: CASSAGGDFTEAFF. V gene TRBV9 combines with J gene TRBJ1-1; D is possibly TRBD1 (5 bases). The CDR3 is 14 residues long. The germline V gene encodes CDR1 SGDLS and CDR2 YYNGEE. V lost 3 bases and J lost 4, with 13 bases in between. The complete variable domain, with remaining parts taken from reference TRBV9 and TRBJ1-1, reads DSGVTQTPKHLITATGQRVTLRCSPRSGDLSVYWYQQSLDQGLQFLIQYYNGEERAKGNILERFSAQQFPDLHSELNLSSLELGDSALYFCASSAGGDFTEAFFGQGTRLTVV.

The chain links TRBV13 to TRBJ2-2; 9 bases fit TRBD2. CDR1 and CDR2 from the germline V gene are PRHDT and FYEKMQ (reference sequence). This CDR3 region has 17 residues. Trimming cost V 6 bases and J 7 bases; bases outside gene matches: 15. The CDR3 reads CASRYEGTSRMGGELFF. The CDR3, as DNA: TGTGCCAGCAGATACGAGGGGACTAGCCGCATGGGCGGGGAGCTGTTTTTT.

The chain carries TRBV15 and TRBJ1-2, with TRBD1 matching 8 bases. Germline CDR1 and CDR2: LNHNV and YYDKDF (reference sequence). This CDR3 has 13 amino acids. Trimming at V came to 6 bases and at J to 6 bases, leaving 6 bases not matched to a gene. In DNA, the CDR3 is TGTGCCACCAGTACGACAGGGGTAAATGGCTACACCTTC. This encodes CATSTTGVNGYTF.

V usage is TRBV28 and J usage is TRBJ1-5, with TRBD1 matching 8 bases. Unmatched junction bases numbered 12, after V lost 5 bases and J lost 6 bases. The CDR3 extends over 16 amino acids. Germline loops: CDR1 MDHEN, CDR2 SYDVKM. The CDR3 DNA reads as TGTGCCAGCAGTCCCAATGACAGGGGAGCGAGTCAGCCCCAGCATTTT. This translates into CASSPNDRGASQPQHF.

A single count supports this clone. The genes are TRBV15 and TRBJ2-7; unclear D gene. The CDR3 consists of 13 residues. With 5 bases removed from V and 0 bases from J, the gap between germline ends came to 8 bases. The V gene's germline CDR1 is LNHNV and CDR2 YYDKDF (reference sequence). This CDR3 reads CATSAGSSYEQYF. The CDR3 DNA sequence: TGTGCCACCAGCGCCGGTAGCTCCTACGAGCAGTACTTC.

This clone was counted once. This chain joins TRBV6-1 and TRBJ1-5, with D hard to call. This CDR3 has 17 residues. In germline, CDR1 is MNHNS, CDR2 SASEGT. V lost 0 bases, J lost 0 bases, and 12 bases lay in between. Here the CDR3 reads CASSEALYLYSNQPQHF. In DNA form, the CDR3 reads TGTGCCAGCAGTGAAGCGCTTTACCTATATAGCAATCAGCCCCAGCATTTT.

Concerning this clone: At one end the junction does not follow the germline gene, possibly because of a read error. The sample has other DNA sequences that encode this CDR3 too. J is TRBJ2-7 and V is TRBV19, with D uncertain. The germline V gene has CDR1 LNHDA and CDR2 SQIVND (reference sequence). There are 13 residues in the CDR3. The CDR3 bases are TGTGCCAGTAGTATTTTCTTCTCCTATGAGCAGTACTTC. This codes for CASSIFFSYEQYF.

This sequence joins TRBV28 and TRBJ2-5; TRBD1 is a possible D gene (5 bases). The end of the DNA aligns better with TRBJ2-7, so the J call may be wrong. Germline CDR1 MDHEN, CDR2 SYDVKM. CDR3 length equals 17 residues. The chain's CDR3 is CASSQRQPGSGYYEQYF. CDR3 nucleotide sequence: TGTGCCAGCAGCCAAAGACAACCAGGGTCTGGGTACTACGAGCAGTACTTC.

In its sample, this clone was seen once. The chain links TRBV15 to TRBJ2-7; 10 nucleotides line up with TRBD2. Germline lookup yields CDR1 LNHNV and CDR2 YYDKDF (reference sequence). CDR3 size: 13 residues. The junction had 3 bases not matched to a gene; V was cut back by 4 bases and J by 6 bases. The CDR3 nucleotides read TGTGCCACCAGCACTAGCGGGAGTTTCGAGCAGTACTTC. Residues: CATSTSGSFEQYF.

The chain combines TRBV6-6 with TRBJ2-3, with D maybe TRBD2 (6 bases). There are 15 residues in the CDR3. Germline CDR1 MNHNY, CDR2 SVGAGI (reference sequence). Trimming stripped 3 bases from V and 4 bases from J, with 14 bases between. The CDR3 is CASSYPGLSPDTQYF. In DNA, the CDR3 is TGTGCCAGCAGTTATCCTGGACTATCCCCAGATACGCAGTATTTT.

The chain employs TRBV28 and TRBJ2-3; TRBD2 matches 11 bases. The CDR3 contains 14 residues. The V and J ends lost 3 bases and 6 bases, in that order; junction bases with no gene match: 2. CDR1 and CDR2 (germline): MDHEN, SYDVKM. The CDR3 sequence is CASSFTSGSDTQYF. The CDR3 DNA reads TGTGCCAGCAGTTTCACTAGCGGGAGCGATACGCAGTATTTT.

The genes are TRBV4-1 and TRBJ1-6; D is perhaps TRBD1 (6 bases). Germline CDR1 MGHRA, CDR2 YSYEKL. The germline V and J ends were trimmed by 4 bases and 10 bases, with 14 bases remaining between them. CDR3 length: 14 amino acids. CDR3 in DNA: TGCGCCAGCAGCCTCCGGGACATAGGGTCACCCCTCCACTTT. It yields the protein CASSLRDIGSPLHF.

This chain uses TRBV28 with TRBJ2-2; D perhaps matches TRBD1 (5 bases). The ends were cut back, 6 bases at V and 3 bases at J, with 17 bases in the middle. From germline, CDR1 is MDHEN and CDR2 SYDVKM. The CDR3 loop spans 16 amino acids. The CDR3 spells CASSPAWGVDTGELFF. The CDR3 nucleotides are TGTGCCAGCAGCCCTGCCTGGGGCGTCGACACCGGGGAGCTGTTTTTT.

This chain connects TRBV28 to TRBJ2-1; no clear D gene. Trimming took 6 bases from V and 10 from J, leaving 7 bases between them. In germline, CDR1 is MDHEN, CDR2 SYDVKM. CDR3 length: 10 amino acids. CDR3 DNA sequence: TGTGCCAGCAGGTTCAGGGAGCAGTTCTTC. This encodes CASRFREQFF.

This rearrangement joins TRBV10-1 to TRBJ2-7, with unresolved D. This CDR3 region has 14 residues. CDR1 and CDR2 from the germline V gene are WNHNN and SYGVQD (reference sequence). Trimming took 0 bases from V and 6 from J, leaving 12 bases between them. CDR3 DNA sequence: TGCGCCAGCAGTGAGTCGTTAGCCGAGGCCGAGCAGTACTTC. Amino acids: CASSESLAEAEQYF.

The chain links TRBV7-9 to TRBJ2-3, with TRBD2 matching 8 bases. V was clipped by 5 bases and J by 3 bases; unmatched bases: 7. The germline V gene has CDR1 SEHNR and CDR2 FQNEAQ (reference sequence). The CDR3 is 15 amino acids. The CDR3 bases are TGTGCCAGCAGCCAGGTTAGCGGGATAACAGATACGCAGTATTTT. Translated: CASSQVSGITDTQYF.